This passage covers 21 T cell receptor beta chains from one sample sequenced in a study of beta chain features in type 1 diabetes. The investigators reverse transcribed all of the isolated RNA, so they sequenced expressed TCRB transcripts. The data were produced by immunoSEQ multiplex PCR, yet TCRdb's version contains in-frame clones alone and is incomplete. The sample yields 250,000 to 350,000 clones, roughly 9.6% seen once. The sample comprised naive CD4+ T cells from blood. These receptors all stem from a woman in her twenties or thirties in good health.

This clone was recorded a few times. This chain links TRBV5-1 with TRBJ2-7, with 7 bases aligning to TRBD1. The CDR3 is 14 residues long. Germline V gives CDR1 SGHRS, CDR2 YFSETQ. V lost 2 bases and J lost 9; bases outside the gene matches: 11. This CDR3 is CASSFLTGTDAQYF. The CDR3, as DNA: TGCGCCAGCAGCTTCCTAACCGGGACAGACGCGCAGTACTTC.

The chain joins TRBV5-1 to TRBJ1-4; 9 bases line up with TRBD1. Germline CDR1 SGHRS, CDR2 YFSETQ. The CDR3 is 16 residues long. Trimming at V came to 4 bases and at J to 6 bases, leaving 10 bases not matched to a gene. The CDR3 DNA reads TGCGCCAGCAGCCTTGGTTCTACAGGGGGCGATGAAAAACTGTTTTTT. It specifies CASSLGSTGGDEKLFF.

The rearrangement links TRBV30 to TRBJ2-5, with 10 bases lining up with TRBD2. Germline loops: CDR1 GTSNPN, CDR2 SVGIG (reference sequence). The CDR3 extends over 15 amino acids. V lost 2 bases and J lost 4; bases outside the gene matches: 7. The CDR3 reads CAWSTLAGGRETQYF. CDR3 DNA sequence: TGTGCCTGGAGTACATTAGCGGGAGGAAGAGAGACCCAGTACTTC.

This chain connects TRBV7-6 to TRBJ2-5; 10 nucleotides match TRBD2. V trimming: 0 bases; J trimming: 5 bases; junction bases outside the gene matches: 9. CDR1 and CDR2 (germline): SGHVS, FNYEAQ. The CDR3 totals 17 residues. The CDR3 bases are TGTGCCAGCAGCTTAGCACGCGGGACTAGCGTGATGGAGACCCAGTACTTC. It translates to CASSLARGTSVMETQYF.

The V call is TRBV2, the J call TRBJ1-2, with TRBD1 matching over 9 bases. The length of the CDR3 is 12 residues. Germline trimming cut 6 bases from V and 5 bases from J; bases unmatched to any gene: 1. Germline assignment: CDR1 SNHLY and CDR2 FYNNEI. CDR3 residues: CASRGTGYGYTF. CDR3 DNA sequence: TGTGCCAGCAGGGGGACAGGGTATGGCTACACCTTC.

This clone has just a few counts. The chain uses TRBV30 and TRBJ2-1; D might be TRBD2 (5 bases). The CDR3 loop spans 15 amino acids. Per the germline V gene, CDR1 is GTSNPN and CDR2 is SVGIG (reference sequence). Trimming cost V 0 bases and J 2 bases, with 11 bases left between them. In DNA, the CDR3 is TGTGCCTGGAGTGTAAGGAGGAGGACCTACAATGAGCAGTTCTTC. Its translation: CAWSVRRRTYNEQFF. The full variable domain, in which reference TRBV30 and TRBJ2-1 provide the parts outside the CDR3, is SQTIHQWPATLVQPVGSPLSLECTVEGTSNPNLYWYRQAAGRGLQLLFYSVGIGQISSEVPQNLSASRPQDRQFILSSKKLLLSDSGFYLCAWSVRRRTYNEQFFGPGTRLTVL.

This clone was found a few times. Other DNA sequences in this sample translate to the same CDR3. V is TRBV7-9 and J is TRBJ2-5, with D unclear. Trimming pared 5 bases from V and 5 bases from J, leaving 6 bases between. Germline assignment: CDR1 SEHNR and CDR2 FQNEAQ (reference sequence). The CDR3 is 11 residues long. CDR3 DNA sequence: TGTGCCAGCAGCCCCTCGGAGACCCAGTACTTC. It translates to CASSPSETQYF.

The chain uses TRBV7-2 and TRBJ2-5; 12 positions match TRBD2. Per germline, CDR1 SGHTA and CDR2 FQGNSA. The CDR3 has 17 residues. With V trimmed by 1 base and J by 2 bases, 5 bases remained unmatched. The CDR3 loop is CASSLERTSGAQETQYF. CDR3 coding DNA: TGTGCCAGCAGCTTAGAGAGGACTAGCGGGGCACAAGAGACCCAGTACTTC.

As for this clone: This specimen includes other DNA sequences encoding the same CDR3. The chain is built from TRBV5-1 and TRBJ1-4; D call uncertain. Germline V gives CDR1 SGHRS, CDR2 YFSETQ. The CDR3 runs 14 residues. Between the trimmed V and J ends, which lost 7 bases and 0 bases, there was a span of 10 bases. CDR3 in amino acids: CASSPGATNEKLFF. DNA of the CDR3: TGCGCCAGCTCCCCCGGTGCAACTAATGAAAAACTGTTTTTT.

This clone turned up a few times. The chain has TRBV5-1 and TRBJ2-5; TRBD2 agrees at 11 bases. The V gene's germline CDR1 is SGHRS and CDR2 YFSETQ. CDR3 length equals 17 residues. J gave up 3 bases and V 4 bases, and 11 bases lay outside the gene matches. The CDR3 sequence is CASSPVAGGPGKETQYF. CDR3 bases: TGCGCCAGCAGCCCCGTAGCGGGAGGGCCCGGAAAAGAGACCCAGTACTTC.

This clone was counted between two and nine times. The CDR3 protein is CASLTGANHNEQFF. CDR3 DNA sequence: TGTGCCAGCCTGACTGGCGCGAACCACAATGAGCAGTTCTTC. The chain carries TRBV6-1 and TRBJ2-1; D unresolved. In germline, CDR1 is MNHNS, CDR2 SASEGT. This CDR3 is built from 14 residues. Between the trimmed V and J ends, which lost 8 bases and 5 bases, there was a span of 16 bases.

This rearrangement joins TRBV29-1 to TRBJ2-1, with 10 bases lining up with TRBD2. V lost 3 bases and J lost 2; bases outside the gene matches: 7. Germline-derived CDR1 and CDR2 are SQVTM and ANQGSEA. This CDR3 is built from 16 residues. The CDR3 DNA reads as TGCAGCGTTGAGGGGCTAGCGGGAGCAACCTACAATGAGCAGTTCTTC. Protein product: CSVEGLAGATYNEQFF.

As for this clone: This CDR3 is also generated by other DNA sequences in the sample. The chain recombines TRBV9 with TRBJ2-7; 9 bases are shared with TRBD2. The CDR3 loop spans 14 amino acids. Germline CDR1 and CDR2: SGDLS and YYNGEE. With 2 bases clipped from V and 3 bases from J, the junction kept 3 bases outside the gene matches. The CDR3, as DNA: TGTGCCAGCAGCGTCGGTAGCGGGAGCTACGAGCAGTACTTC. This codes for CASSVGSGSYEQYF.

The rearrangement uses TRBV7-2 and TRBJ2-2; D perhaps matches TRBD1 (6 bases). Germline V gene lookup returns CDR1 SGHTA and CDR2 FQGNSA. The CDR3 loop spans 15 amino acids. Trimming took off 5 bases at V and 2 bases at J, with 12 bases between the two ends. In DNA, the CDR3 is TGTGCCAGCAGCGCCACCGGGACAAACACCGGGGAGCTGTTTTTT. Translating it yields CASSATGTNTGELFF.

This clone was detected only a few times. This chain links TRBV11-2 with TRBJ1-2; D call uncertain. The ends were cut back, 0 bases at V and 7 bases at J, with 12 bases in the middle. Germline-derived CDR1 and CDR2 are SGHAT and FQNNGV. The CDR3 runs 14 residues. The CDR3 loop is CASSLDPSPGGYTF. CDR3 DNA sequence: TGTGCCAGCAGCTTAGATCCGAGCCCCGGTGGCTACACCTTC.

The genes are TRBV11-3 and TRBJ2-5; D remains unclear. Germline V gene lookup returns CDR1 SGHNT and CDR2 YENEEA. Between the trimmed V and J ends, which lost 1 base and 2 bases, there was a span of 11 bases. The CDR3 consists of 15 residues. The CDR3 region is CASSLGATPQETQYF. As DNA, the CDR3 is TGTGCCAGCAGCTTAGGGGCGACACCACAAGAGACCCAGTACTTC.

The chain joins TRBV9 to TRBJ2-3; 7 nucleotides agree with TRBD2. The CDR3 is 17 residues long. The V and J ends lost 0 bases and 0 bases, in that order; junction bases with no gene match: 7. Germline CDR1 SGDLS, CDR2 YYNGEE. CDR3 loop: CASSVEWSGASTDTQYF. The CDR3, as DNA: TGTGCCAGCAGCGTAGAGTGGAGCGGGGCTAGCACAGATACGCAGTATTTT.

The chain is built from TRBV9 and TRBJ2-3, with D possibly TRBD2 on 7 matching bases. Germline CDR1 SGDLS, CDR2 YYNGEE. Between the trimmed V and J ends, which lost 0 bases and 1 base, there was a span of 18 bases. CDR3 length: 18 amino acids. CDR3 protein: CASSVARGAGVGTDTQYF. The DNA for the CDR3 is TGTGCCAGCAGCGTAGCTAGGGGGGCGGGAGTTGGCACAGATACGCAGTATTTT.

The V call is TRBV28, the J call TRBJ1-5, with D unclear. This CDR3 comprises 15 residues. V was trimmed by 6 bases and J by 4 bases, leaving 16 bases between them. Germline lookup yields CDR1 MDHEN and CDR2 SYDVKM. As DNA, the CDR3 is TGTGCCAGCAGCACGGCGGGCGGGAGAAATCAGCCCCAGCATTTT. Protein product: CASSTAGGRNQPQHF.

This clone has just a few counts. This chain links TRBV4-3 with TRBJ2-3, with 9 bases matching TRBD2. The J segment lost 2 bases and the V segment lost 0 bases, leaving 3 bases of the junction unmatched. The length of the CDR3 is 16 residues. Germline-derived CDR1 and CDR2 are LGHNA and YSLEER. The CDR3 region has the DNA TGCGCCAGCAGCCAAGATCGACTAGCGGTCACAGATACGCAGTATTTT. Its protein product is CASSQDRLAVTDTQYF.

This clone was seen only a few times. The chain has TRBV5-5 and TRBJ2-1; D perhaps matches TRBD2 (5 bases). V was clipped by 1 base and J by 0 bases, with 8 bases between them. Germline CDR1 SGHKS, CDR2 YYEKEE (reference sequence). This CDR3 comprises 15 residues. The CDR3 loop reads CASSLSGSSYNEQFF. The CDR3, as DNA: TGTGCCAGCAGCTTGTCGGGGAGCTCCTACAATGAGCAGTTCTTC.